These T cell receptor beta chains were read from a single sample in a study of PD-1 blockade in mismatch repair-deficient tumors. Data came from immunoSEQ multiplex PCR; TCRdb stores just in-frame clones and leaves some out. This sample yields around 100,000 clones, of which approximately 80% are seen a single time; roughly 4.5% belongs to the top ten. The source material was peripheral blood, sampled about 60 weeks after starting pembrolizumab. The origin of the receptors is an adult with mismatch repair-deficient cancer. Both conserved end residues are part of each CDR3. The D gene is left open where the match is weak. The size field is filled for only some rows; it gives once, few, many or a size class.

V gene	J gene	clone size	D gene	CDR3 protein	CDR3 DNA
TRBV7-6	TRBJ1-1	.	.	CASSSGLMNTEAFF	TGTGCCAGCAGCTCCGGACTGATGAACACTGAAGCTTTCTTT
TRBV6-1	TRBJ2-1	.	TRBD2	CASPAAGASYNEQFF	TGTGCCAGCCCGGCTGCGGGAGCATCCTACAATGAGCAGTTCTTC
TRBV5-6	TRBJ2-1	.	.	CASSPGTNLLEQFF	TGTGCCAGCAGCCCGGGGACAAATCTACTTGAGCAGTTCTTC
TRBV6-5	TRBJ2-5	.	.	CASSYSGGQETQYF	TGTGCCAGCAGTTACTCAGGGGGGCAAGAGACCCAGTACTTC
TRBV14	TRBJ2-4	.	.	CASSRLGVEAKNIQYF	TGTGCCAGCAGCCGGCTTGGGGTTGAAGCCAAAAACATTCAGTACTTC
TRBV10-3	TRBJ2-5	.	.	CAISESISGRETQYF	TGTGCCATCAGTGAGTCGATCAGCGGTCGAGAGACCCAGTACTTC
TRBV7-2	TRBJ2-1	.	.	CASSLFVRTAMYNEQFF	TGTGCCAGCAGCTTATTTGTGCGGACAGCCATGTACAATGAGCAGTTCTTC
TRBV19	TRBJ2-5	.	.	CASSIFGGIQETQYF	TGTGCCAGTAGTATTTTCGGAGGGATCCAAGAGACCCAGTACTTC
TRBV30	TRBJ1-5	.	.	CAWKQGSNQPQHF	TGTGCCTGGAAACAGGGTAGCAATCAGCCCCAGCATTTT
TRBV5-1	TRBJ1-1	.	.	CASSLAGWGLDTEAFF	TGCGCCAGCAGCTTGGCTGGGTGGGGGTTGGACACTGAAGCTTTCTTT
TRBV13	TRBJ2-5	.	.	CASGTLGGETQYF	TGTGCCAGCGGTACTTTAGGGGGGGAGACCCAGTACTTC
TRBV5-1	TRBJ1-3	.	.	CASSLGGNTIYF	TGCGCCAGCAGCTTGGGGGGAAACACCATATATTTT
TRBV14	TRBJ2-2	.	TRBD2	CASSLRTSGSVGELFF	TGTGCCAGCAGCCTCCGGACTAGCGGGAGTGTCGGGGAGCTGTTTTTT
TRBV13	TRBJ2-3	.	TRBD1	CASSFTRTGGSTDTQYF	TGTGCCAGCAGCTTTACCAGGACAGGGGGAAGCACAGATACGCAGTATTTT
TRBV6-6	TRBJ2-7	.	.	CASRSRGFDEQYF	TGTGCCAGCAGGTCGAGGGGTTTCGACGAGCAGTACTTC
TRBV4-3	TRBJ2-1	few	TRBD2	CASTVRAGGQDEQFF	TGCGCCAGCACTGTAAGAGCGGGAGGGCAGGATGAGCAGTTCTTC
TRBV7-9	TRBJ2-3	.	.	CASSWQTSTDTQYF	TGTGCCAGCAGCTGGCAGACCAGCACAGATACGCAGTATTTT
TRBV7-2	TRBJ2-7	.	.	CASSWGLPSATSYEQYF	TGTGCCAGCAGCTGGGGTTTACCGTCAGCTACCTCCTACGAGCAGTACTTC
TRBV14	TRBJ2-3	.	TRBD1	CAGSLPRGLLTDTQYF	TGTGCCGGCAGCTTACCCAGGGGGTTGTTAACAGATACGCAGTATTTT
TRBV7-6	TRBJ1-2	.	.	CAIYGSNYGYTF	TGTGCCATTTATGGCTCCAACTATGGCTACACCTTC
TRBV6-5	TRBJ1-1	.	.	CASSYRRTNTEAFF	TGTGCCAGCAGTTACCGCCGGACAAACACTGAAGCTTTCTTT
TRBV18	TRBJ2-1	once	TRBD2	CASSLSSGAYNEQFF	TGTGCCAGCTCACTTTCTAGCGGGGCCTACAATGAGCAGTTCTTC
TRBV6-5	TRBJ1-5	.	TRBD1	CASRQQGVSGQPQHF	TGTGCCAGCAGGCAACAGGGGGTCTCGGGGCAGCCCCAGCATTTT
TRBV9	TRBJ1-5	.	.	CASSAKTASGPQHF	TGTGCCAGCAGCGCCAAGACGGCCTCGGGACCCCAGCATTTT
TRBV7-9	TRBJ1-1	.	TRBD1	CASSFPPRGDTEAFF	TGTGCCAGCAGCTTTCCCCCCAGGGGGGATACTGAAGCTTTCTTT
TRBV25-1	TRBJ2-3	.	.	CASSGNLEPDTQYF	TGTGCCAGCAGTGGGAATCTGGAGCCCGATACGCAGTATTTT
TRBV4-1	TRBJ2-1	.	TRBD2	CASSASGTSDNEQFF	TGCGCCAGCAGCGCCTCCGGGACTAGCGATAATGAGCAGTTCTTC
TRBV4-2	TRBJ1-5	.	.	CASSQAAGRRNQPQHF	TGTGCCAGCAGCCAAGCTGCGGGACGTCGCAATCAGCCCCAGCATTTT
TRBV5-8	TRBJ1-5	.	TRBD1	CASSSGQGKGQPQHF	TGTGCCAGCAGCTCGGGACAGGGGAAAGGACAGCCCCAGCATTTT
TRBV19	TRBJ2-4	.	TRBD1	CASSIRRDRNIQYF	TGTGCCAGTAGTATTCGCCGGGACAGAAACATTCAGTACTTC
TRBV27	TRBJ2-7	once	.	CASSLSVGQRAYEQYF	TGTGCCAGCAGTTTATCGGTCGGACAGAGAGCCTACGAGCAGTACTTC
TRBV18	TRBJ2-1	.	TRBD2	CASSLDSGSNNEQFF	TGTGCCAGCTCATTGGATAGCGGGTCCAACAATGAGCAGTTCTTC
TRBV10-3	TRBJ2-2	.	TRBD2	CAIRKGLADTGELFF	TGTGCCATCAGGAAGGGACTAGCGGACACCGGGGAGCTGTTTTTT
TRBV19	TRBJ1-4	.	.	CASSLGDRNEKLFF	TGTGCCAGTAGTCTCGGGGATCGGAATGAAAAACTGTTTTTT
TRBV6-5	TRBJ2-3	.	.	CASSSPSKSYTDTQYF	TGTGCCAGCAGTTCACCCTCCAAGAGCTACACAGATACGCAGTATTTT
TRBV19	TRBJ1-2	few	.	CASSMARERGYTF	TGTGCCAGTAGTATGGCCAGGGAAAGAGGCTACACCTTC
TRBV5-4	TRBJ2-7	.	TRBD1	CASSLGRDRGFYEQYF	TGTGCCAGCAGCCTGGGCCGGGACAGGGGATTCTACGAGCAGTACTTC
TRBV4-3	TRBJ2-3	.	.	CASSQDGLGGTDTQYF	TGCGCCAGCAGCCAAGATGGGCTAGGTGGCACAGATACGCAGTATTTT
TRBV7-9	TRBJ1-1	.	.	CASSLDSNTEAFF	TGTGCCAGCAGCTTAGACAGTAACACTGAAGCTTTCTTT
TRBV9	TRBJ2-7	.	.	CASSVDGTNEQYF	TGTGCCAGCAGCGTAGATGGGACCAACGAGCAGTACTTC
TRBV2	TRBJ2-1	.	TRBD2	CASSPTSGSWNEQFF	TGTGCCAGCAGCCCTACTAGCGGGTCGTGGAATGAGCAGTTCTTC
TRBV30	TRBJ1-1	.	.	CAWSQRKNTEAFF	TGTGCCTGGAGTCAACGGAAGAACACTGAAGCTTTCTTT
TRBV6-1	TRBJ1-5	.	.	CASSDDNQPQHF	TGTGCCAGCAGCGACGACAACCAGCCCCAGCATTTT
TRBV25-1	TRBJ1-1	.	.	CASSEWGENTEAFF	TGTGCCAGCAGTGAATGGGGGGAGAACACTGAAGCTTTCTTT
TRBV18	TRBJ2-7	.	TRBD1	CASSPNRGLGEQYF	TGTGCCAGCTCACCGAACAGGGGGCTAGGCGAGCAGTACTTC
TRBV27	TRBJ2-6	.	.	CASTIAGWLGANVLTF	TGTGCCAGCACCATAGCTGGGTGGCTCGGGGCCAACGTCCTGACTTTC
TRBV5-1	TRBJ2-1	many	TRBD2	CASSFQAGGEQFF	TGCGCCAGCAGCTTTCAAGCGGGAGGTGAGCAGTTCTTC
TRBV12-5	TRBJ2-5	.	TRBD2	CASGFGGGETQYF	TGTGCTAGTGGTTTCGGGGGAGGGGAGACCCAGTACTTC
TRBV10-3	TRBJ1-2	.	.	CAIRNLGTDTNYGYTF	TGTGCCATCAGGAACCTCGGGACGGATACTAACTATGGCTACACCTTC
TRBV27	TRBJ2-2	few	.	CASSLGAATGELFF	TGTGCCAGCAGTTTGGGGGCGGCGACCGGGGAGCTGTTTTTT
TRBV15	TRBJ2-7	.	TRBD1	CATSRDRGQGLYEQYF	TGTGCCACCAGCAGAGATAGGGGACAGGGGCTCTACGAGCAGTACTTC
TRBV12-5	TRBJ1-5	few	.	CASCPGTRYQPQHF	TGTGCTAGTTGTCCCGGGACACGATATCAGCCCCAGCATTTT
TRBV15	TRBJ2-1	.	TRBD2	CATSRGSGGTNEQFF	TGTGCCACCAGCAGAGGTAGCGGGGGAACCAATGAGCAGTTCTTC
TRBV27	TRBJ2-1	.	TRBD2	CASSLSRLAGPGFQFF	TGTGCCAGCAGTTTATCGCGGCTAGCGGGTCCAGGGTTTCAGTTCTTC
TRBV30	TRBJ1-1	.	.	CAWILGNTEAFF	TGTGCCTGGATTCTTGGTAACACTGAAGCTTTCTTT
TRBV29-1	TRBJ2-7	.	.	CSVELGGRSSYEQYF	TGCAGCGTTGAATTGGGCGGCAGGAGCTCCTACGAGCAGTACTTC
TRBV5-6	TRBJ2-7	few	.	CASSLDLTDEQYF	TGTGCCAGCAGCTTGGATCTCACCGACGAGCAGTACTTC